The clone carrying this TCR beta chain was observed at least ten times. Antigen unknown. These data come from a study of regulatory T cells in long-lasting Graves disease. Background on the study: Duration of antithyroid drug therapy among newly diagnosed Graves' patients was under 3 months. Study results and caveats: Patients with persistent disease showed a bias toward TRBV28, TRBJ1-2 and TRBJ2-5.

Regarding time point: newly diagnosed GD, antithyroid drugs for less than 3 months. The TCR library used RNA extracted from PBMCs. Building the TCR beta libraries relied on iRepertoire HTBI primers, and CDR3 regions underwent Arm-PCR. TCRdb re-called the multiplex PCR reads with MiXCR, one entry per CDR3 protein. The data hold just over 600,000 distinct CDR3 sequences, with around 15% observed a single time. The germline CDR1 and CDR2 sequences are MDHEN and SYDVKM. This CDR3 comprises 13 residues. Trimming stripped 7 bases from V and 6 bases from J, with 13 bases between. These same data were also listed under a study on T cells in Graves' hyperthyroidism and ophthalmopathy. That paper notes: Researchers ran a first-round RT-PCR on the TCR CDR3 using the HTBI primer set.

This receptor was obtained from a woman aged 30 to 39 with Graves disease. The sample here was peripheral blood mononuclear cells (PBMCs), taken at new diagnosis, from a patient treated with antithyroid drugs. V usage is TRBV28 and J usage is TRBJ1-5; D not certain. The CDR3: CASTLPATQPQHF. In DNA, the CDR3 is TGTGCCAGCACCCTGCCGGCTACTCAGCCCCAGCATTTT.